The 10 T cell receptor beta chains listed next were all sequenced from one sample in a study of post-analysis software for immune sequencing data. Study-wide findings and caveats: In patients, TRBV5-6, TRBV5-1 and TRBV20-1 belonged to roughly 5 TRBV segments found more frequently than in controls.

Tagging with unique molecular identifiers was a feature of the TCR beta cDNA libraries. TCRdb re-called the PCR reads with MiXCR, one entry per CDR3 protein. The table includes some 800,000 distinct CDR3 sequences, 46% detected once. Their antigen targets remain unknown. The sequencing sample was made of blood. The receptors shown here come from a girl aged 10 to 17 with multiple sclerosis.

The V gene is TRBV25-1, the J gene TRBJ1-2; D ambiguous. Deletions cut 10 bases from V and 1 base from J, with 4 bases between. This CDR3 has 10 residues. In germline, CDR1 is MGHDK, CDR2 SYGVNS. CDR3 sequence reads: CATLNYGYTF. CDR3 DNA sequence: TGTGCCACCCTTAACTATGGCTACACCTTC.

CDR3 region: CASSGDPSGKTQYF. The CDR3 DNA is TGTGCCAGCAGTGGGGACCCCTCTGGAAAGACCCAGTACTTC. The chain has TRBV6-1 and TRBJ2-5; perhaps D is TRBD1 or TRBD2 (5 bases each). CDR3 length: 14 residues. CDR1 MNHNS and CDR2 SASEGT come from the germline V gene. With 4 bases removed from V and 6 bases from J, the gap between germline ends came to 15 bases.

The chain employs TRBV28 and TRBJ2-5; TRBD2 aligns across 7 bases. The last part of the DNA fits TRBJ2-7 better; the J call may be wrong. The CDR3 runs 17 residues. Germline V CDR1 and CDR2: MDHEN, SYDVKM. The CDR3 region has the DNA TGTGCCAGCATCCCGGGTCAACTAGCGCCCCTCGGGGACGAGCAGTACTTC. Translation: CASIPGQLAPLGDEQYF.

In this sample, this clonotype turned up a few times. V gene TRBV7-8 combines with J gene TRBJ2-5; a possible D gene is TRBD1 (5 bases). The germline V gene encodes CDR1 SGHVS and CDR2 FQNEAQ. The CDR3 length is 15 residues. V lost 5 bases and J lost 0, with 13 bases in between. The CDR3 DNA is TGTGCCAGCAGCCGCAGGGATTCGTACCAAGAGACCCAGTACTTC. Its translation is CASSRRDSYQETQYF.

Only a few counts were recorded for this clonotype. The V gene is TRBV6-6, the J gene TRBJ2-5, with D hard to call. The CDR3 has 14 amino acids. Trimming cost V 2 bases and J 2 bases, with 9 bases left between them. Germline loops: CDR1 MNHNY, CDR2 SVGAGI (reference sequence). In DNA form, the CDR3 reads TGTGCCAGCAGTTACACAACAGATCAAGAGACCCAGTACTTC. Protein sequence: CASSYTTDQETQYF.

This clonotype is a singleton in its sample. A read error may explain this, as a much larger clone is one base away. This chain connects TRBV20-1 to TRBJ1-5; 8 bases match TRBD1. CDR3 length equals 13 residues. Germline V gene data show CDR1 as DFQATT and CDR2 as SNEGSKA (reference sequence). Trimming removed 5 bases from V and 5 bases from J; junction bases left unmatched: 5. The CDR3, as DNA: TGCAGTGCTGGTTCAGGGGGCGATCAGCCCCAGCATTTT. Amino acid sequence: CSAGSGGDQPQHF.

This clonotype was seen repeatedly, ten times or more. The CDR3 loop reads CSVQTGVETQYF. In nucleotides, the CDR3 is TGCAGCGTTCAGACAGGGGTCGAGACCCAGTACTTC. The V call is TRBV29-1, the J call TRBJ2-5; TRBD1 agrees at 8 bases. This CDR3 spans 12 amino acids. The junction had 4 bases not matched to a gene; V was cut back by 5 bases and J by 5 bases. Germline V gives CDR1 SQVTM, CDR2 ANQGSEA.

With regard to this clonotype: One end of the junction does not line up with germline, which may come from a read error. The V gene is TRBV27, the J gene TRBJ2-3, with unresolved D. The CDR3 runs to 14 residues. The germline V gene has CDR1 MNHEY and CDR2 SMNVEV (reference sequence). The CDR3 DNA follows: TGTGCCAGTGCTCCGACCCGTTTCCCAGATCCGCAGTATTTT. Translating it yields CASAPTRFPDPQYF.

In its sample, this clonotype was seen a few times. V and J are TRBV6-2 or TRBV6-3 and TRBJ2-1; unclear D gene. The V gene lost 5 bases and the J gene lost 0 bases, with 8 bases spanning the gap. The CDR3 length is 14 residues. The germline CDR1 and CDR2 sequences are MNHEY and SVGEGT. The CDR3 sequence is CASSPVSSYNEQFF. DNA of the CDR3: TGTGCCAGCAGTCCGGTTAGCTCCTACAATGAGCAGTTCTTC.

The chain uses TRBV7-9 and TRBJ2-4; 8 bases agree with TRBD2. Near its end, the DNA agrees better with TRBJ2-7, so the J call may be wrong. This CDR3 region has 14 residues. Germline-derived CDR1 and CDR2 are SEHNR and FQNEAQ (reference sequence). CDR3 bases: TGTGCCAGCAGCCGCTCGAGCGGGGGATACGAGCAGTACTTC. Protein sequence: CASSRSSGGYEQYF.